The 26 T cell receptor beta chains reported below all come from one sample, sequenced in a study of CD8+ T cells in alopecia areata. Extraction and reverse transcription of RNA yielded cDNA as the sequencing template. The assay was immunoSEQ multiplex PCR, and TCRdb's table has in-frame clones only and misses some. The data hold more than 130,000 clones, with 82% observed a single time. Treatment denoted: oral pan-JAK inhibitor, 5-10 mg twice daily. The sequences come from CD8+ T cells sorted from blood, collected at week 4, from a patient treated with tofacitinib. The receptors come from a human donor with alopecia areata.

V gene TRBV7-9 combines with J gene TRBJ1-2; 9 bases fit TRBD1. Losses at the gene ends were 7 bases for V and 2 bases for J; bases not matched to a gene: 5. The CDR3 runs to 14 residues. Germline CDR1 is SEHNR and CDR2 is FQNEAQ (reference sequence). CDR3 sequence (DNA): TGTGCCAGCACTTGGACAGGGGTGAACTATGGCTACACCTTC. This encodes CASTWTGVNYGYTF.

This rearrangement joins TRBV25-1 to TRBJ2-1; TRBD2 is a possible D gene (7 bases). V gave up 4 bases and J gave up 9 bases, with 19 bases separating them. There are 15 residues in the CDR3. Germline loops: CDR1 MGHDK, CDR2 SYGVNS. The CDR3: CASSGGGGGKGEQFF. The CDR3 nucleotides read TGTGCCAGCAGTGGAGGGGGAGGGGGAAAGGGTGAGCAGTTCTTC.

This clone was picked up one time. V and J are TRBV5-4 and TRBJ2-1; 13 bases are shared with TRBD2. V gave up 7 bases and J gave up 14 bases; unmatched junction bases: 12. The germline CDR1 and CDR2 sequences are SGHNT and YYREEE (reference sequence). CDR3 length: 14 amino acids. The CDR3 spells CASFSGTSGERKFF. The CDR3 DNA reads as TGTGCCAGCTTTTCCGGGACTAGCGGGGAACGGAAGTTCTTC. Variable domain in full (rest from reference TRBV5-4 and TRBJ2-1): ETGVTQSPTHLIKTRGQQVTLRCSSQSGHNTVSWYQQALGQGPQFIFQYYREEENGRGNFPPRFSGLQFPNYSSELNVNALELDDSALYLCASFSGTSGERKFFGPGTRLTVL.

J is TRBJ2-5 and V is TRBV29-1; the D gene could be TRBD1 or TRBD2 (6 bases each). V dropped 1 base and J dropped 5 bases, with 14 bases sitting between them. This CDR3 comprises 14 residues. Per germline, CDR1 SQVTM and CDR2 ANQGSEA. The CDR3 loop is CSVEGGARSETQYF. The CDR3 DNA reads as TGCAGCGTTGAAGGGGGGGCGCGTTCGGAGACCCAGTACTTC.

The CDR3 loop reads CASSQSGGDTGELFF. The CDR3 region has the DNA TGCGCCAGCAGTCAATCGGGAGGGGACACCGGGGAGCTGTTTTTT. V gene TRBV23-1 combines with J gene TRBJ2-2; 7 bases map to TRBD2. TRBV23-1 is assigned to the ORF class and has an uncertain function. The V segment lost 0 bases and the J segment 3 bases; nucleotides outside the gene matches: 1. The CDR3 is 15 residues long.

This clone came up once. The chain has TRBV6-6 and TRBJ2-7, with D hard to call. Germline assignment: CDR1 MNHNY and CDR2 SVGAGI (reference sequence). V lost 2 bases, J lost 2 bases, and 4 bases lay in between. The CDR3 sequence is 12 residues long. The DNA of the CDR3 is TGTGCCAGCAGTTACCCAGCCTACGAGCAGTACTTC. Translated, it gives CASSYPAYEQYF.

The V call is TRBV29-1, the J call TRBJ2-1; weak D call: TRBD1 (6 bases). Germline-derived CDR1 and CDR2 are SQVTM and ANQGSEA. The CDR3 is 14 amino acids. With 6 bases removed from V and 6 bases from J, the gap between germline ends came to 18 bases. The chain's CDR3 is CSVVGQSPPNEQFF. The CDR3 nucleotides read TGCAGCGTCGTCGGACAGTCGCCCCCCAATGAGCAGTTCTTC.

The gene calls are TRBV5-4 and TRBJ2-7; 11 nucleotides agree with TRBD1. CDR3 size: 14 residues. V trimming: 2 bases; J trimming: 7 bases; junction bases outside the gene matches: 5. Germline-derived CDR1 and CDR2 are SGHNT and YYREEE (reference sequence). CDR3 residues: CASSFGQGAWEQYF. DNA of the CDR3: TGTGCCAGCAGCTTCGGACAGGGGGCATGGGAGCAGTACTTC.

The chain uses TRBV27 and TRBJ1-2; tentatively, D is TRBD1 (6 bases). Trimming stripped 3 bases from V and 7 bases from J, with 18 bases between. Germline lookup yields CDR1 MNHEY and CDR2 SMNVEV (reference sequence). The CDR3 length is 15 residues. The CDR3 DNA sequence: TGTGCCAGCAGTTTCTCCCGCGCAGGGGTCATTGGCTACACCTTC. Amino acid sequence: CASSFSRAGVIGYTF.

The V gene is TRBV18, the J gene TRBJ2-1; 7 bases line up with TRBD2. V lost 5 bases, J lost 12 bases, and 10 bases stayed unmatched. There are 13 residues in the CDR3. Germline V gene sequence: CDR1 KGHSH, CDR2 LQKENI. CDR3 residues: CASSVAGDLGQFF. DNA for the CDR3: TGTGCCAGCTCAGTCGCGGGGGACCTAGGGCAGTTCTTC.

The chain joins TRBV7-2 to TRBJ2-2; D gene ambiguous. Trimming took off 2 bases at V and 2 bases at J, with 9 bases between the two ends. This CDR3 comprises 15 residues. CDR1 and CDR2 from the germline V gene are SGHTA and FQGNSA. CDR3 region: CASSLLGGNTGELFF. The CDR3, as DNA: TGTGCCAGCAGCTTACTGGGCGGTAACACCGGGGAGCTGTTTTTT.

The rearrangement links TRBV29-1 to TRBJ2-5; D might be TRBD1 (5 bases). The J call may be incorrect, as the DNA end agrees better with TRBJ2-7. The CDR3 is 11 amino acids. CDR1 and CDR2 (germline): SQVTM, ANQGSEA. The CDR3 DNA follows: TGCAGCGTTGAAAGGGGCTACGAGCAGTACTTC. It translates to CSVERGYEQYF.

V usage is TRBV4-2 and J usage is TRBJ2-7, with 9 positions matching TRBD1. The CDR3 contains 14 residues. Germline V gene lookup returns CDR1 LGHNA and CDR2 YNFKEQ. The ends lost 1 base at V and 3 bases at J; junction bases unmatched: 1. The CDR3 here is CASSQGQGDYEQYF. CDR3 sequence (DNA): TGTGCCAGCAGCCAAGGACAGGGGGACTACGAGCAGTACTTC.

This chain joins TRBV6-4 and TRBJ1-2; TRBD1 might be the D (5 bases). This CDR3 has 13 residues. Germline values: CDR1 MRHNA, CDR2 SNTAGT. The germline V and J ends were trimmed by 3 bases and 5 bases, with 10 bases remaining between them. For the CDR3, the DNA is TGTGCCAGCAGTGAGGGGCCCACTTATGGCTACACCTTC. Translated, it gives CASSEGPTYGYTF.

The chain uses TRBV14 and TRBJ2-6, with a tentative D call TRBD2 (5 bases). CDR3 length: 19 amino acids. Trimming cost V 3 bases and J 0 bases, with 18 bases left between them. Germline V gene lookup returns CDR1 SGHDN and CDR2 FVKESK. The CDR3 DNA sequence: TGTGCCAGCAGCCACTGGGAGAGTAGGTTGCCCTCTGGGGCCAACGTCCTGACTTTC. This gives the protein CASSHWESRLPSGANVLTF.

The chain joins TRBV5-1 to TRBJ2-7; 8 bases align to TRBD1. Germline CDR1 and CDR2: SGHRS and YFSETQ. Losses at the gene ends were 1 base for V and 7 bases for J; bases not matched to a gene: 16. CDR3 size: 17 residues. The CDR3 DNA follows: TGCGCCAGCAGCTTGTCGCCAGGGGGCGGCTTTCTCGGGGAGCAGTACTTC. This translates into CASSLSPGGGFLGEQYF.

This sequence joins TRBV7-9 and TRBJ2-7; 9 nucleotides align to TRBD1. V shed 4 bases, J shed 5 bases, and the junction held 6 bases outside the gene matches. CDR1 is SEHNR, CDR2 FQNEAQ, per germline (reference sequence). This CDR3 has 14 residues. CDR3 sequence: CASSSGQGTHEQYF. CDR3 in DNA: TGTGCCAGCAGCTCGGGACAGGGTACCCACGAGCAGTACTTC.

The genes are TRBV11-2 and TRBJ2-5; D uncertain. The CDR3 totals 12 residues. The V gene's germline CDR1 is SGHAT and CDR2 FQNNGV. V was cut by 6 bases and J by 5 bases, with 10 bases left in between. CDR3 bases: TGTGCCAGCAGTTCCTATGGGGAGACCCAGTACTTC. It codes for CASSSYGETQYF.

This clone was observed a handful of times. The chain couples TRBV19 to TRBJ1-1; D possibly corresponds to TRBD1 (5 bases). V dropped 3 bases and J dropped 7 bases, with 9 bases sitting between them. CDR1 and CDR2 (germline): LNHDA, SQIVND (reference sequence). The CDR3 sequence is 12 residues long. This chain's CDR3 is CASSMEGYEAFF. CDR3 nucleotide sequence: TGTGCCAGTAGTATGGAGGGGTATGAAGCTTTCTTT.

This chain uses TRBV4-1 with TRBJ2-7; tentatively, D is TRBD1 or TRBD2 (6 bases each). Trimming removed 6 bases from V and 5 bases from J, with 11 bases in between. The CDR3 spans 12 residues. CDR1 is MGHRA and CDR2 is YSYEKL in the germline V gene. CDR3 loop: CASSYGGNEQYF. DNA for the CDR3: TGCGCCAGCAGTTACGGGGGCAACGAGCAGTACTTC.

The CDR3 is CATNGGNTYEQYF. CDR3 bases: TGTGCCACCAACGGGGGAAATACCTACGAGCAGTACTTC. The V gene is TRBV6-5, the J gene TRBJ2-7; D might be TRBD2 (6 bases). V lost 10 bases and J 2 bases, leaving 15 bases between the germline ends. The CDR3 runs to 13 residues. CDR1 and CDR2 (germline): MNHEY, SVGAGI.

The chain carries TRBV9 and TRBJ2-3; 9 bases agree with TRBD1. This CDR3 region has 16 residues. Germline assignment: CDR1 SGDLS and CDR2 YYNGEE. J gave up 3 bases and V 0 bases, and 5 bases lay outside the gene matches. Here the CDR3 reads CASSVDPTGGTDTQYF. CDR3 bases: TGTGCCAGCAGCGTAGACCCGACAGGGGGAACAGATACGCAGTATTTT.

The chain joins TRBV5-6 to TRBJ1-1, with 7 bases lining up with TRBD1. The ends lost 4 bases at V and 1 base at J; junction bases unmatched: 10. The CDR3 has 16 residues. Germline assignment: CDR1 SGHDT and CDR2 YYEEEE. The CDR3 nucleotides are TGTGCCAGCAGCCCACGTAGACAGGGACGGAACACTGAAGCTTTCTTT. This gives the protein CASSPRRQGRNTEAFF.

This rearrangement joins TRBV4-1 to TRBJ2-7, with TRBD1 matching over 7 bases. This CDR3 is 17 amino acids long. The germline CDR1 and CDR2 sequences are MGHRA and YSYEKL. V lost 0 bases and J lost 5; bases outside the gene matches: 13. The CDR3: CASSQEAGTTGINEQYF. The CDR3 coding sequence is TGCGCCAGCAGCCAAGAAGCCGGGACGACAGGGATAAACGAGCAGTACTTC.

The chain joins TRBV15 to TRBJ2-1; 9 nucleotides line up with TRBD1. Trimming at V came to 6 bases and at J to 9 bases, leaving 12 bases not matched to a gene. Per germline, CDR1 LNHNV and CDR2 YYDKDF (reference sequence). The CDR3 spans 15 residues. The CDR3 DNA reads as TGTGCCACCAGGGAGACAGGGGGAGAAAGGGGTGAGCAGTTCTTC. Its translation is CATRETGGERGEQFF.

This rearrangement joins TRBV7-9 to TRBJ2-7, with TRBD1 identical over 7 bases. V lost 5 bases and J lost 2; bases outside the gene matches: 6. This CDR3 spans 14 amino acids. The germline gives CDR1 SEHNR, CDR2 FQNEAQ (reference sequence). In nucleotides, the CDR3 is TGTGCCAGCAGCCCGACAGGGAATGCCTACGAGCAGTACTTC. Encoded protein: CASSPTGNAYEQYF.